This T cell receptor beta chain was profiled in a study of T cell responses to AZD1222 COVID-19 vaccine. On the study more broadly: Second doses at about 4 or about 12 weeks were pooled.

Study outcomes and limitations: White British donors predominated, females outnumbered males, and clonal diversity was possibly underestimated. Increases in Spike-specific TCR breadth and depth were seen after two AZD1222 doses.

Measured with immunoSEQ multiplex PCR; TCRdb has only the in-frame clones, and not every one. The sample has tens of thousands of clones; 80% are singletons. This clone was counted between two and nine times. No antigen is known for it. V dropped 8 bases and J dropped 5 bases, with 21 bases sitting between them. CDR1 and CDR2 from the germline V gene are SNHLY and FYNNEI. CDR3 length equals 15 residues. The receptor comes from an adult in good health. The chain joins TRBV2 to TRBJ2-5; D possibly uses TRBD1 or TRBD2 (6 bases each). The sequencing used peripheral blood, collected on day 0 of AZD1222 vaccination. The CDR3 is CASLRGRGGRETQYF. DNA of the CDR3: TGTGCCAGCCTCCGGGGGCGCGGTGGGAGGGAGACCCAGTACTTC.